This record looks at one TCR beta chain sequence and its context. These data are taken from a study of blood T cell repertoires in COVID-19. The cohort comprised adults aged roughly 18 to 95 years residing in approximately 25 US areas. TCRdb keeps only in-frame clones here, not all; method: immunoSEQ multiplex PCR. The sample shows 360,000 or so clones, roughly 86% of them seen only once. Sequenced input: PBMCs or T cells enriched from blood (not recorded which). The sequence derives from a woman in her twenties or thirties who had recovered from COVID-19.

CDR3 in amino acids: CASSQAGGSSNEQFF. CDR3 sequence (DNA): TGCGCCAGCAGCCAAGCGGGGGGCAGTAGCAATGAGCAGTTCTTC. The chain couples TRBV4-1 to TRBJ2-1, with a tentative D call TRBD2 (7 bases). V gave up 1 base and J gave up 6 bases, with 13 bases separating them. CDR3 length: 15 residues. The germline CDR1 and CDR2 sequences are MGHRA and YSYEKL.